Listed below are T cell receptor beta chains from one sample, sequenced in a study of T cell responses to AZD1222 COVID-19 vaccine. TCRdb's table, derived via immunoSEQ multiplex PCR, lists solely in-frame clones and lacks some. The sample shows 100,000 to 150,000 clones, about 88% of them seen only once. The sequences come from peripheral blood, collected on day 0 of AZD1222 vaccination. The origin of the receptors is an adult in good health. Each CDR3 is given with its conserved first and last residue. Each record gives: CDR3 length, J gene, clone size, V gene, D gene, CDR3 DNA, CDR3 protein. A D gene is named only where the DNA matches it firmly. Part of the rows lack a size; the others show once, few, many or a class for expanded clones.

15 TRBJ2-3 NA TRBV5-6 NA TGTGCCAGCAGCCGCGGGGGCCCCTCGGCAGATACGCAGTATTTT CASSRGGPSADTQYF
12 TRBJ1-3 NA TRBV19 NA TGTGCCGCCTCTGAAGGGGTTGACACCATATATTTT CAASEGVDTIYF
15 TRBJ2-7 NA TRBV19 TRBD1 TGTGCCAGTAGTATAGGGTGGACAGGGTTGGTCGAGCAGTACTTC CASSIGWTGLVEQYF
13 TRBJ2-3 once TRBV5-1 NA TGCGCCAGCAGCTTGCGACAGGATGGTACGCAGTATTTT CASSLRQDGTQYF
12 TRBJ2-7 NA TRBV2 TRBD1 TGTGCCAGCAGACCAACAGGGGCCGAGCAGTACTTC CASRPTGAEQYF
16 TRBJ1-2 NA TRBV24-1 NA TGTGCCACCAGTGACACTTCTACAGGGCTGGGCTATGGCTACACCTTC CATSDTSTGLGYGYTF
15 TRBJ1-5 NA TRBV30 TRBD1 TGTGCCTGGAGTGTACTGGGACAGGGCGGACAGCCCCAGCATTTT CAWSVLGQGGQPQHF
15 TRBJ2-5 NA TRBV5-1 TRBD2 TGCGCCAGCAGCTTGGCTCTAGCGGGGGGGGAGACCCAGTACTTC CASSLALAGGETQYF
15 TRBJ1-3 NA TRBV7-2 TRBD1 TGTGCCAGCAGCCCGGACAGGTCACCAGGAAACACCATATATTTT CASSPDRSPGNTIYF
14 TRBJ1-3 NA TRBV29-1 NA TGCAGCGTCTCTCCCCCCCATGGTGGAAACACCATATATTTT CSVSPPHGGNTIYF
17 TRBJ2-3 NA TRBV24-1 NA TGTGCCACCAGTGATTTGGGCCGGAGGGATTCCACAGATACGCAGTATTTT CATSDLGRRDSTDTQYF
14 TRBJ1-1 NA TRBV7-8 NA TGTGCCAGCACCCTAGTAGGCTGGGGCACTGAAGCTTTCTTT CASTLVGWGTEAFF
14 TRBJ1-2 NA TRBV7-2 TRBD1 TGTGCCAGCAGTTTCCAGGGGGATCTTTATGGCTACACCTTC CASSFQGDLYGYTF
15 TRBJ1-2 NA TRBV15 NA TGTGCCACCAGCCCGGGGCAGCCGCGCGTGTATGGCTACACCTTC CATSPGQPRVYGYTF
13 TRBJ2-7 NA TRBV3-1/TRBV3-2 NA TGTGCCAGTGGGGAGGGGGCCAACTACGAGCAGTACTTC CASGEGANYEQYF
18 TRBJ2-5 once TRBV10-3 TRBD2 TGTGCCATCAGTGAGCCCAAGGGGCGGGGGGGCCTCCAAGAGACCCAGTACTTC CAISEPKGRGGLQETQYF
16 TRBJ2-3 once TRBV7-2 NA TGTGCCAGCAGCTTACGGGCAGGGGTTAAAACAGATACGCAGTATTTT CASSLRAGVKTDTQYF
15 TRBJ1-4 NA TRBV3-1/TRBV3-2 NA TGTGCCAGCGGCCAGCGGACGGCCCTCGGTGAAAAACTGTTTTTT CASGQRTALGEKLFF
16 TRBJ1-4 NA TRBV6-1 TRBD1 TGTGCCAGCAGTGAAGCGCCGGGACAGGGGGCGGGGAAACTGTTTTTT CASSEAPGQGAGKLFF
13 TRBJ2-4 NA TRBV6-6 NA TGTGCCAGCAGTTACTCGGGTGTGGACATTCAGTACTTC CASSYSGVDIQYF